This TCR beta chain was sequenced for a study of blood T cell repertoires in COVID-19. Generated by immunoSEQ multiplex PCR, the TCRdb table keeps only in-frame clones and is missing some. The repertoire includes a few hundred thousand clones, 90% of them detected once, and over 5% sits in the top ten. Deletions cut 2 bases from V and 0 bases from J, with 12 bases between. The CDR3 spans 15 residues. Germline CDR1 is SGHKS and CDR2 is YYEKEE (reference sequence). The chain joins TRBV5-5 to TRBJ2-7; no firm D call. This sequence originates from a woman in her fifties or sixties with COVID-19, enrolled during active disease. Source material: peripheral blood. The CDR3 sequence is CASSLSVPSSYEQYF. The CDR3 DNA reads TGTGCCAGCAGCTTAAGCGTTCCGAGCTCCTACGAGCAGTACTTC.